The source of this TCR beta chain is a study of shared clonotypes between healthy human individuals. Study details: The plates for each donor numbered three CD4 naive, three CD4 memory, two CD8 naive and one CD8 memory. Broader study findings: Naive subsets tended to show greater estimated richness than memory subsets.

Notes on this clone: What it binds is not known. Other DNA sequences within the sample encode an identical CDR3.

Sequencing was performed with immunoSEQ multiplex PCR; in TCRdb, only in-frame clones are kept and a portion is missing. The sample yields roughly 2,300,000 clones, about nine tenths seen once. Every donor, a Caucasian adult, lived in Nashville, Tennessee. This sequence was found in a man aged 18 to 29 in good health. Some clones in this sample may be carry-over from other donors' samples. The sequenced material came from naive CD4+ T cells from PBMCs. Subset here: CD45RA+ positively selected.

The CDR3 DNA follows: TGTGCCAGCAGCTTACTGGGCTCCTATAATTCACCCCTCCACTTT. Protein: CASSLLGSYNSPLHF. This rearrangement joins TRBV7-2 to TRBJ1-6; D remains unclear. Germline CDR1 reads SGHTA; CDR2 reads FQGNSA. V lost 2 bases to trimming and J lost 0 bases, with 5 bases between them. The CDR3 covers 15 residues. The complete variable domain, with remaining parts taken from reference TRBV7-2 and TRBJ1-6, reads GAGVSQSPSNKVTEKGKDVELRCDPISGHTALYWYRQSLGQGLEFLIYFQGNSAPDKSGLPSDRFSAERTGGSVSTLTIQRTQQEDSAVYLCASSLLGSYNSPLHFGNGTRLTVT.